These 20 T cell receptor beta chains were sequenced from one sample in a study of blood T cell repertoires in COVID-19. The protocol was immunoSEQ multiplex PCR, while the TCRdb copy is restricted to in-frame clones and leaves out a portion. The table has around 290,000 clones, about 89% seen once; the top ten hold less than 3%. The sample consisted of PBMCs or T cells enriched from blood (not recorded which). These receptors all come from a woman aged 18-30 years who had recovered from COVID-19.

The chain employs TRBV7-3 and TRBJ2-1; TRBD2 matches 12 bases. Germline V CDR1 and CDR2: SGHTA, FQGTGA. V was pared by 5 bases and J by 3 bases, with 5 bases of the junction left unmatched. The CDR3 extends over 16 amino acids. The CDR3 region is CASSISTSGGYNEQFF. The CDR3 nucleotides read TGTGCCAGCAGCATCTCGACTAGCGGGGGCTACAATGAGCAGTTCTTC.

This clone was seen just once. V is TRBV4-1 and J is TRBJ1-1; TRBD1 agrees at 9 bases. Germline-derived CDR1 and CDR2 are MGHRA and YSYEKL. Trimming removed 4 bases from V and 4 bases from J; junction bases left unmatched: 7. This CDR3 is built from 15 residues. In DNA form, the CDR3 reads TGCGCCAGCAGCCGGGGGACAGGGCTGGTCACTGAAGCTTTCTTT. Amino acid sequence: CASSRGTGLVTEAFF.

The chain joins TRBV7-2 to TRBJ2-7, with 12 bases matching TRBD2. The CDR3 runs to 15 residues. Germline V gene lookup returns CDR1 SGHTA and CDR2 FQGNSA. J was trimmed by 3 bases and V by 5 bases; bases with no gene match: 5. CDR3 coding DNA: TGTGCCAGCAGCACTCGGACTAGCGGGAACTACGAGCAGTACTTC. It specifies CASSTRTSGNYEQYF.

The chain uses TRBV19 and TRBJ2-1; perhaps TRBD2 as D (5 bases). Trimming removed 8 bases from V and 1 base from J, with 9 bases in between. This CDR3 has 13 amino acids. Germline lookup yields CDR1 LNHDA and CDR2 SQIVND (reference sequence). Here the CDR3 DNA reads TGTGCCAGTGGAGGCGATTCCTACAATGAGCAGTTCTTC. Protein sequence: CASGGDSYNEQFF.

A few counts support this clone. The V call is TRBV12-3 or TRBV12-4, the J call TRBJ1-5; D ambiguous. CDR3 length: 13 residues. Trimming took off 5 bases at V and 5 bases at J, with 10 bases between the two ends. The CDR3 region has the DNA TGTGCCAGCAGTCCGACTGCATATCAGCCCCAGCATTTT. It encodes CASSPTAYQPQHF.

The gene calls are TRBV12-2 and TRBJ2-7; the table names TRBD2, a call not compared with the DNA. TRBV12-2 has pseudogene status. This CDR3 has 14 amino acids. CDR3 protein: CASRLGGLAYEQYF. The CDR3 DNA is TGTGCAAGTCGCTTAGGGGGACTCGCCTACGAGCAGTACTTC.

This clone was detected only once. The V and J genes are TRBV9 and TRBJ1-2; the D gene is possibly TRBD1 (5 bases). Trimming left V 4 bases short and J 8 bases short, with 24 bases between. CDR3 length: 16 residues. The V gene's germline CDR1 is SGDLS and CDR2 YYNGEE. CDR3 region: CASSPTPDRGKGGYTF. The CDR3 DNA reads as TGTGCCAGCAGCCCCACCCCCGATCGGGGGAAGGGGGGCTACACCTTC.

This chain links TRBV29-1 with TRBJ2-7; TRBD2 aligns across 7 bases. Germline V gene lookup returns CDR1 SQVTM and CDR2 ANQGSEA. This CDR3 is built from 15 residues. Trimming at V came to 5 bases and at J to 0 bases, leaving 10 bases not matched to a gene. In nucleotides, the CDR3 is TGCAGCGTTATGGGAGGGCAGAGGAGCTCCTACGAGCAGTACTTC. Translating gives CSVMGGQRSSYEQYF.

The J gene is TRBJ1-2, the V gene TRBV5-4, with D perhaps TRBD1 (5 bases). The CDR3 length is 15 residues. Trimming removed 2 bases at V and 3 bases at J, with 14 bases between. Germline V gene sequence: CDR1 SGHNT, CDR2 YYREEE (reference sequence). The CDR3 loop is CASSFQGRLDYGYTF. In nucleotides, the CDR3 is TGTGCCAGCAGCTTTCAGGGCCGTTTGGACTATGGCTACACCTTC.

This clone was seen once. The chain combines TRBV3-1 (or the pseudogene TRBV3-2) with TRBJ1-1, with D perhaps matching TRBD1 (6 bases). Trimming left V 4 bases short and J 7 bases short, with 10 bases between. This CDR3 has 12 residues. Germline CDR1 and CDR2: LGHDT and YNNKEL (reference sequence). CDR3 sequence reads: CASSRQVGEAFF. CDR3 DNA: TGTGCCAGCAGCCGACAGGTTGGTGAAGCTTTCTTT.

The chain has TRBV5-1 and TRBJ2-7; perhaps TRBD1 as D (6 bases). Germline V gene lookup returns CDR1 SGHRS and CDR2 YFSETQ. With 1 base removed from V and 1 base from J, the gap between germline ends came to 9 bases. This CDR3 has 14 residues. CDR3 loop: CASSLNGQSYEQYF. For the CDR3, the DNA is TGCGCCAGCAGCTTGAACGGACAGTCCTACGAGCAGTACTTC.

The rearrangement joins TRBV3-1 (or the pseudogene TRBV3-2) to TRBJ2-7; 13 nucleotides line up with TRBD2. Germline CDR1 and CDR2: LGHDT and YNNKEL (reference sequence). CDR3 length: 16 residues. V shed 4 bases and J 3 bases; nucleotides not matched to a gene: 6. The CDR3 region is CASSLRTSGRNYEQYF. The CDR3 DNA sequence: TGTGCCAGCAGCCTTAGGACTAGCGGGAGAAACTACGAGCAGTACTTC.

This chain uses TRBV11-2 with TRBJ2-7; D is possibly TRBD2 (6 bases). CDR1 and CDR2 from the germline V gene are SGHAT and FQNNGV. The CDR3 is made up of 11 amino acids. Trimming cost V 6 bases and J 4 bases, with 7 bases left between them. The CDR3 sequence is CASSRGYEQYF. The CDR3 DNA sequence: TGTGCCAGCAGTCGGGGGTACGAGCAGTACTTC.

There are a few counts of this clone. V is TRBV11-3 and J is TRBJ2-1; D ambiguous. V was cut by 0 bases and J by 9 bases, with 6 bases left in between. This CDR3 region has 12 residues. Germline CDR1 and CDR2: SGHNT and YENEEA. In DNA, the CDR3 is TGTGCCAGCAGCTTAGACCGTAGTGAGCAGTTCTTC. Translation gives CASSLDRSEQFF.

The chain links TRBV27 to TRBJ1-4; maybe TRBD1 (6 bases). V gave up 6 bases and J gave up 0 bases, with 23 bases separating them. Germline CDR1 and CDR2: MNHEY and SMNVEV (reference sequence). The CDR3 is 19 residues long. For the CDR3, the DNA is TGTGCCAGCAGCCTCTGGGGGGGCCCCGGGCCAGCAACTAATGAAAAACTGTTTTTT. This translates into CASSLWGGPGPATNEKLFF.

The count of this clone is one. The chain's CDR3 is CASSLSQGYEQYF. The CDR3 DNA reads TGTGCCAGCAGTTTATCACAGGGCTACGAGCAGTACTTC. V usage is TRBV28 and J usage is TRBJ2-7; a weak D match, TRBD1 (6 bases). Trimming took 1 base from V and 3 from J, leaving 7 bases between them. Germline lookup yields CDR1 MDHEN and CDR2 SYDVKM. The CDR3 is made up of 13 amino acids.

The V call is TRBV6-5, the J call TRBJ2-5, with a possible D match to TRBD1 (5 bases). V was clipped by 4 bases and J by 5 bases, with 11 bases between them. Germline V gene data show CDR1 as MNHEY and CDR2 as SVGAGI. CDR3 length: 13 amino acids. As DNA, the CDR3 is TGTGCCAGCAGTTTTCAGGGTAGCGAGACCCAGTACTTC. Its translation: CASSFQGSETQYF.

V is TRBV25-1 and J is TRBJ2-7; D is possibly TRBD2 (6 bases). CDR3 size: 15 residues. Trimming shortened V by 7 bases and J by 6 bases, and 22 bases separated the two germline ends. Looked up from germline, CDR1 is MGHDK and CDR2 is SYGVNS. CDR3 loop: CASIKSSGPGGEQYF. The CDR3 nucleotides are TGTGCCAGCATCAAAAGTTCGGGCCCCGGGGGCGAGCAGTACTTC.

V is TRBV5-6 and J is TRBJ2-5; 11 nucleotides align to TRBD2. The germline CDR1 and CDR2 sequences are SGHDT and YYEEEE. Unmatched junction bases numbered 7, after V lost 3 bases and J lost 6 bases. This CDR3 is built from 15 residues. CDR3: CASSYSSGGLQTQYF. For the CDR3, the DNA is TGTGCCAGCAGCTACTCTAGCGGGGGGCTGCAGACCCAGTACTTC.

The rearrangement joins TRBV4-3 to TRBJ1-2; D is possibly TRBD1 (6 bases). The CDR3 consists of 15 residues. Trimming took 0 bases from V and 5 from J, leaving 13 bases between them. The germline V gene encodes CDR1 LGHNA and CDR2 YSLEER. CDR3 protein: CASSQDGGALYGYTF. The CDR3 nucleotides are TGCGCCAGCAGCCAAGATGGGGGGGCCCTTTATGGCTACACCTTC.